This TCR beta chain was captured in a study of CD8 T cells in ankylosing spondylitis. Ten or more counts support this clonotype. The antigen is undetermined. The germline CDR1 and CDR2 sequences are MGHRA and YSYEKL. J gave up 7 bases and V 2 bases, and 7 bases lay outside the gene matches. The CDR3 runs to 15 residues. Findings and limits, study-wide: Earlier reports found some motif variants in synovial fluid and blood in reactive arthritis. The authors reported significant enrichment of disease-linked clones in matched ankylosing spondylitis synovial fluid.

TCRdb re-called the 5' RACE reads with MiXCR, one entry per CDR3 protein. The sample records under 300,000 distinct CDR3 sequences, over 15% being singletons. This clonotype originated in a male donor with ankylosing spondylitis or in good health (not recorded which). The chain couples TRBV4-1 to TRBJ2-1, with 8 bases lining up with TRBD2. Sequences were obtained from blood, either unsorted or a sorted T cell fraction (not recorded which). CDR3 in amino acids: CASSQFGAGGNEQFF. DNA for the CDR3: TGCGCCAGCAGCCAATTTGGGGCGGGAGGAAATGAGCAGTTCTTC.